The 14 T cell receptor beta chains reported below all come from one sample, sequenced in a study of shared clonotypes between healthy human individuals. Naive CD8 isolation took CD45RO-negative cells positively selected for CCR7 and excluded terminally differentiated effector memory CD45RA+ cells. Using immunoSEQ multiplex PCR, the repertoire was profiled, and TCRdb retains in-frame clones only, with some absent. The sample lists about 2,200,000 clones, roughly 91% occurring once. The specimen sequenced was naive CD8+ T cells from PBMCs. The origin of the receptors is a man aged 18 to 29 in good health. Some clones in this sample may be carry-over from other donors' samples.

The chain is built from TRBV27 and TRBJ2-1, with D tentatively TRBD2 (7 bases). V lost 6 bases, J lost 6 bases, and 12 bases lay in between. Germline CDR1 and CDR2: MNHEY and SMNVEV (reference sequence). The CDR3 loop spans 13 amino acids. The CDR3 region is CASRTGRGNEQFF. CDR3 in DNA: TGTGCCAGCAGAACAGGGAGGGGCAATGAGCAGTTCTTC.

The genes are TRBV7-6 and TRBJ2-2; D remains ambiguous. V was cut by 5 bases and J by 3 bases, with 10 bases left in between. Germline values: CDR1 SGHVS, CDR2 FNYEAQ. The CDR3 covers 14 residues. The CDR3 DNA reads TGTGCCAGCAGCCCCCCCGGACACACCGGGGAGCTGTTTTTT. This gives the protein CASSPPGHTGELFF.

The gene calls are TRBV6-5 and TRBJ2-1; D is unclear. Germline CDR1 is MNHEY and CDR2 is SVGAGI. The CDR3 is 11 residues long. Trimming took 11 bases from V and 9 from J, leaving 14 bases between them. Here the CDR3 DNA reads TGTGCCTGCGGATATTGGGCTGAGCAGTTCTTC. Translating it yields CACGYWAEQFF.

This rearrangement joins TRBV27 to TRBJ2-5; weak D call: TRBD2 (7 bases). The CDR3 covers 13 residues. Germline V gene data show CDR1 as MNHEY and CDR2 as SMNVEV (reference sequence). Trimming pared 4 bases from V and 5 bases from J, leaving 11 bases between. CDR3 bases: TGTGCCAGCAGTTCGGGGGGCGCGGAGACCCAGTACTTC. Its translation is CASSSGGAETQYF.

The chain has TRBV4-1 and TRBJ1-1; D is ambiguous. Germline CDR1 and CDR2: MGHRA and YSYEKL. V was cut by 7 bases and J by 5 bases, with 20 bases left in between. The CDR3 is 15 residues long. CDR3 DNA sequence: TGCGCCAGCACACTGCAGCAGCGGGGTATGACTGAAGCTTTCTTT. This codes for CASTLQQRGMTEAFF.

The V call is TRBV2, the J call TRBJ2-7, with 7 bases lining up with TRBD2. This CDR3 has 15 residues. From germline, CDR1 is SNHLY and CDR2 FYNNEI. The V and J ends lost 4 bases and 0 bases, in that order; junction bases with no gene match: 6. The CDR3 DNA sequence: TGTGCCAGCAGTGGGGGCGGGAGCAACTCCTACGAGCAGTACTTC. Translation: CASSGGGSNSYEQYF.

About this clone itself: At the DNA level, this CDR3 is encoded by other sequences in the same sample as well. CDR3 in amino acids: CASSQGRSGFYEQYF. As DNA, the CDR3 is TGCGCCAGCAGCCAGGGGCGGAGCGGGTTCTACGAGCAGTACTTC. The V and J genes are TRBV4-1 and TRBJ2-7, with D tentatively TRBD2 (6 bases). Looked up from germline, CDR1 is MGHRA and CDR2 is YSYEKL. Deletions cut 3 bases from V and 3 bases from J, with 15 bases between. The CDR3 consists of 15 residues.

This CDR3 reads CASSEIGIAARDTQYF. In DNA, the CDR3 is TGTGCCAGCAGTGAAATTGGCATCGCGGCCCGAGATACGCAGTATTTT. This chain uses TRBV2 with TRBJ2-3; D remains unclear. The CDR3 spans 16 residues. With 2 bases removed from V and 5 bases from J, the gap between germline ends came to 17 bases. CDR1 and CDR2 (germline): SNHLY, FYNNEI. The full variable domain, with the rest looked up from reference TRBV2 and TRBJ2-3, is EPEVTQTPSHQVTQMGQEVILRCVPISNHLYFYWYRQILGQKVEFLVSFYNNEISEKSEIFDDQFSVERPDGSNFTLKIRSTKLEDSAMYFCASSEIGIAARDTQYFGPGTRLTVL.

The CDR3 region has the DNA TGTGCCAGTAGTTTGGACAGGGGGCGCAAAAACATTCAGTACTTC. This codes for CASSLDRGRKNIQYF. The chain uses TRBV19 and TRBJ2-4; 11 nucleotides line up with TRBD1. The CDR3 loop spans 15 amino acids. The V gene's germline CDR1 is LNHDA and CDR2 SQIVND (reference sequence). V gave up 5 bases and J gave up 3 bases; unmatched junction bases: 3.

On this clone itself: The sample carries other DNA sequences with the same CDR3. The chain links TRBV27 to TRBJ2-7, with D possibly matching TRBD1 (6 bases). Germline CDR1 MNHEY, CDR2 SMNVEV (reference sequence). V dropped 3 bases and J dropped 5 bases, with 11 bases sitting between them. There are 13 residues in the CDR3. For the CDR3, the DNA is TGTGCCAGCAGTTTGCTACAGGGCAACGAGCAGTACTTC. Amino acid sequence: CASSLLQGNEQYF.

V and J are TRBV19 and TRBJ2-1; TRBD2 matches at 9 bases. In germline, CDR1 is LNHDA, CDR2 SQIVND (reference sequence). V dropped 8 bases and J dropped 2; count of bases not matched to a gene: 13. The CDR3 totals 17 residues. CDR3 DNA sequence: TGTGCCAGTTTCGACTATAGCGGGAGCGGTCCCTACAATGAGCAGTTCTTC. Its translation: CASFDYSGSGPYNEQFF. The complete variable domain, with remaining parts taken from reference TRBV19 and TRBJ2-1, reads DGGITQSPKYLFRKEGQNVTLSCEQNLNHDAMYWYRQDPGQGLRLIYYSQIVNDFQKGDIAEGYSVSREKKESFPLTVTSAQKNPTAFYLCASFDYSGSGPYNEQFFGPGTRLTVL.

This chain uses TRBV30 with TRBJ2-1; unclear D gene. Germline V gives CDR1 GTSNPN, CDR2 SVGIG (reference sequence). Trimming pared 1 base from V and 7 bases from J, leaving 14 bases between. The CDR3 consists of 14 residues. CDR3 nucleotide sequence: TGTGCCTGGAGTGCGACTGTTCAAGGGAATGAGCAGTTCTTC. This gives the protein CAWSATVQGNEQFF.

The chain is built from TRBV7-9 and TRBJ2-3, with 16 positions matching TRBD2. The CDR3 consists of 19 residues. V lost 4 bases to trimming and J lost 3 bases; unmatched junction nucleotides: 10. Germline V CDR1 and CDR2: SEHNR, FQNEAQ (reference sequence). This CDR3 is CASSSGTSGRAWVTDTQYF. The CDR3, as DNA: TGTGCCAGCAGCTCCGGGACTAGCGGGAGGGCCTGGGTAACAGATACGCAGTATTTT. The entire variable domain, with the rest obtained from reference TRBV7-9 and TRBJ2-3, is as follows: DTGVSQNPRHKITKRGQNVTFRCDPISEHNRLYWYRQTLGQGPEFLTYFQNEAQLEKSRLLSDRFSAERPKGSFSTLEIQRTEQGDSAMYLCASSSGTSGRAWVTDTQYFGPGTRLTVL.

The chain combines TRBV10-1 with TRBJ2-7, with D perhaps matching TRBD2 (6 bases). The CDR3 is 15 residues long. CDR1 is WNHNN, CDR2 SYGVQD, per germline (reference sequence). Trimming removed 2 bases at V and 0 bases at J, with 11 bases between. DNA for the CDR3: TGCGCCAGCAGTGAGCCGATGCGGGACTCCTACGAGCAGTACTTC. Encoded protein: CASSEPMRDSYEQYF.